Following are 10 T cell receptor beta chains from one sample sequenced in a study of shared clonotypes between healthy human individuals (dated by TCRdb to the early 2020s). The library was obtained by the immunoSEQ multiplex PCR assay. TCRdb carries this immuneACCESS record with in-frame sequences only. Its versions omit some clonotypes, under half of them owing to an unresolved V gene in the studies checked, with the rest unexplained. This sample comprises about 1.5 million clones, around 98% of them detected only once. The top ten clonotypes cover roughly 0.45% of the sample. The sequenced material came from naive CD4+ T cells sorted from blood. The cell subset or site label on this specimen signifies: CD45RA+ positively selected. These receptors were obtained from a man aged 25-45 years in good health.

The J gene is TRBJ2-7, the V gene TRBV7-9, with TRBD2 identical over 13 bases. The CDR3 length is 15 residues. Trimming took 5 bases from V and 2 from J; bases not matched to a gene: 3. Germline loops: CDR1 SEHNR, CDR2 FQNEAQ (reference sequence). CDR3 in amino acids: CASSPGTSGTYEQYF. The DNA for the CDR3 is TGTGCCAGCAGCCCAGGGACTAGCGGGACCTACGAGCAGTACTTC.

The V and J genes are TRBV15 and TRBJ2-3; 7 nucleotides match TRBD2. Germline-derived CDR1 and CDR2 are LNHNV and YYDKDF (reference sequence). V lost 8 bases to trimming and J lost 0 bases; unmatched junction nucleotides: 20. This CDR3 spans 19 amino acids. CDR3 amino acids: CATRGLGSGRAMSTDTQYF. The CDR3 DNA is TGTGCCACCCGAGGATTGGGTAGCGGGCGAGCGATGAGCACAGATACGCAGTATTTT.

On this clone itself: The sample holds other DNA sequences that translate to the same CDR3. The chain joins TRBV18 to TRBJ2-3; D is uncertain. There are 13 residues in the CDR3. Trimming stripped 3 bases from V and 2 bases from J, with 6 bases between. Germline values: CDR1 KGHSH, CDR2 LQKENI. CDR3 in amino acids: CASSPLNTDTQYF. CDR3 sequence (DNA): TGTGCCAGCTCACCTCTTAACACAGATACGCAGTATTTT. Complete variable domain (other parts from reference TRBV18 and TRBJ2-3): NAGVMQNPRHLVRRRGQEARLRCSPMKGHSHVYWYRQLPEEGLKFMVYLQKENIIDESGMPKERFSAEFPKEGPSILRIQQVVRGDSAAYFCASSPLNTDTQYFGPGTRLTVL.

The rearrangement uses TRBV6-6 and TRBJ2-1; TRBD1 matches at 10 bases. V dropped 8 bases and J dropped 8; count of bases not matched to a gene: 12. Germline values: CDR1 MNHNY, CDR2 SVGAGI (reference sequence). The CDR3 totals 15 residues. CDR3 coding DNA: TGTGCCAGCGGGGACAGGGGCAGCCTTTGGGATGAGCAGTTCTTC. Translating gives CASGDRGSLWDEQFF.

The chain is built from TRBV9 and TRBJ2-7, with 9 nucleotides matching TRBD1. The CDR3 loop spans 14 amino acids. Germline CDR1 and CDR2: SGDLS and YYNGEE. Germline trimming cut 7 bases from V and 3 bases from J; bases unmatched to any gene: 8. CDR3 sequence: CASGPGQGFYEQYF. CDR3 sequence (DNA): TGTGCCAGCGGGCCGGGACAGGGCTTCTACGAGCAGTACTTC.

This rearrangement joins TRBV7-9 to TRBJ1-2, with D maybe TRBD1 (6 bases). The germline V and J ends were trimmed by 1 base and 5 bases, with 14 bases remaining between them. CDR3 size: 15 residues. CDR1 and CDR2 (germline): SEHNR, FQNEAQ (reference sequence). CDR3 sequence: CASSLGEGTTYGYTF. CDR3 nucleotide sequence: TGTGCCAGCAGCTTAGGGGAGGGGACAACATATGGCTACACCTTC.

This chain joins TRBV19 and TRBJ2-1; D gene uncertain. The CDR3 spans 13 residues. V was clipped by 2 bases and J by 2 bases, with 4 bases between them. The germline V gene encodes CDR1 LNHDA and CDR2 SQIVND (reference sequence). The CDR3 region has the DNA TGTGCCAGTAGTATATTACCCTACAATGAGCAGTTCTTC. Encoded protein: CASSILPYNEQFF.

The chain combines TRBV9 with TRBJ1-1; D unclear. Trimming pared 1 base from V and 4 bases from J, leaving 8 bases between. Germline loops: CDR1 SGDLS, CDR2 YYNGEE. The CDR3 has 13 amino acids. CDR3 sequence reads: CASSVILGTEAFF. DNA of the CDR3: TGTGCCAGCAGCGTAATCCTGGGCACTGAAGCTTTCTTT.

This clone was found once. This sequence joins TRBV27 and TRBJ2-1, with 7 bases aligning to TRBD1. V lost 0 bases to trimming and J lost 6 bases; unmatched junction nucleotides: 5. In germline, CDR1 is MNHEY, CDR2 SMNVEV (reference sequence). CDR3 length: 15 residues. The CDR3 DNA is TGTGCCAGCAGTTTATCCGGGACAGAGGGCAATGAGCAGTTCTTC. Translated: CASSLSGTEGNEQFF.

The chain links TRBV2 to TRBJ1-1; D is undetermined. Germline V gene data show CDR1 as SNHLY and CDR2 as FYNNEI. Trimming shortened V by 9 bases and J by 5 bases, and 7 bases separated the two germline ends. This CDR3 is 10 amino acids long. The CDR3 bases are TGTGCCAGGGTTCAGACTGAAGCTTTCTTT. Its translation: CARVQTEAFF.